This entry describes one T cell receptor beta chain. V shed 5 bases and J shed 6 bases, with 16 bases lying between them. The CDR3 extends over 15 amino acids. Per the germline V gene, CDR1 is LNHNV and CDR2 is YYDKDF (reference sequence). This entry is derived from a study of blood T cell repertoires in COVID-19. In the authors' workflow: Amplification with reference gene primers provided the estimates of nucleated cell counts. Measured with immunoSEQ multiplex PCR; TCRdb has only the in-frame clones, and not every one. V and J calls and clone size are copied from that table; D and trimming were computed from the DNA. The sample shows tens of thousands of clones, around four fifths of them seen only once.

The chain uses TRBV15 and TRBJ2-2, with a weak D call TRBD1 (6 bases). This clonotype was obtained from a human donor in a cohort sampled during active COVID-19. The sequenced sample consisted of peripheral blood. The CDR3, as DNA: TGTGCCACCAGCCCTGCGGACAGATTTGCCGGGGAGCTGTTTTTT. Amino acid sequence: CATSPADRFAGELFF.